The clone carrying this TCR beta chain was counted at least ten times. Its antigen is not known. The CDR3 has 16 amino acids. Germline CDR1 is SEHNR and CDR2 is FQNEAQ (reference sequence). V was pared by 1 base and J by 3 bases, with 6 bases of the junction left unmatched. This record belongs to a study of blood T cells in healthy people across ages. PCR was performed a second time for 7 to 11 cycles using a sample-barcoded 5' primer and a J-beta primer mix. TCRdb re-called the 5' RACE reads with MiXCR, one entry per CDR3 protein. Here the sample spans about 400,000 distinct CDR3 sequences, 52% being singletons. Caucasian, healthy and from Russia, the donors were aged between 6 and 90. Study-wide results and caveats: Older individuals had lower TCR beta diversity per million T cells (the decline was roughly linear). Not knowing donor CMV status may have confounded expanded clonotype changes. It was the long-lived donors that had more naive CD4+ cells and higher diversity than aged donors.

Sample: blood. The origin of this receptor is a man aged 55 to 70 in good health. The chain uses TRBV7-9 and TRBJ2-7; TRBD2 matches 10 bases. The CDR3 region is CASSLVQSGRGYEQYF. In DNA, the CDR3 is TGTGCCAGCAGCTTAGTTCAGAGCGGGAGGGGCTACGAGCAGTACTTC.